The clone carrying this TCR beta chain has more than one count but fewer than ten. The V gene end was trimmed by 3 bases and the J gene end by 7 bases; junction bases not matched to a gene: 5. Germline loops: CDR1 SGHNT, CDR2 YYREEE (reference sequence). CDR3 size: 13 residues. Original processing notes: Amplification of reference gene primers was used by the study to estimate nucleated cell counts. Produced via immunoSEQ multiplex PCR; TCRdb's table is partial and in-frame only. V and J calls and clone size are as listed in that table; D and trimming were resolved from the DNA. The table includes over 90,000 clones, around 73% detected once. This sample stems from a study of blood T cell repertoires in COVID-19.

Source material: peripheral blood. The receptor comes from a man aged 55 to 69 with active or convalescent COVID-19. The rearrangement links TRBV5-4 to TRBJ1-1; 8 nucleotides line up with TRBD1. The CDR3 reads CASSSGQAIEAFF. The CDR3 DNA sequence: TGTGCCAGCAGCTCGGGACAGGCGATTGAAGCTTTCTTT.